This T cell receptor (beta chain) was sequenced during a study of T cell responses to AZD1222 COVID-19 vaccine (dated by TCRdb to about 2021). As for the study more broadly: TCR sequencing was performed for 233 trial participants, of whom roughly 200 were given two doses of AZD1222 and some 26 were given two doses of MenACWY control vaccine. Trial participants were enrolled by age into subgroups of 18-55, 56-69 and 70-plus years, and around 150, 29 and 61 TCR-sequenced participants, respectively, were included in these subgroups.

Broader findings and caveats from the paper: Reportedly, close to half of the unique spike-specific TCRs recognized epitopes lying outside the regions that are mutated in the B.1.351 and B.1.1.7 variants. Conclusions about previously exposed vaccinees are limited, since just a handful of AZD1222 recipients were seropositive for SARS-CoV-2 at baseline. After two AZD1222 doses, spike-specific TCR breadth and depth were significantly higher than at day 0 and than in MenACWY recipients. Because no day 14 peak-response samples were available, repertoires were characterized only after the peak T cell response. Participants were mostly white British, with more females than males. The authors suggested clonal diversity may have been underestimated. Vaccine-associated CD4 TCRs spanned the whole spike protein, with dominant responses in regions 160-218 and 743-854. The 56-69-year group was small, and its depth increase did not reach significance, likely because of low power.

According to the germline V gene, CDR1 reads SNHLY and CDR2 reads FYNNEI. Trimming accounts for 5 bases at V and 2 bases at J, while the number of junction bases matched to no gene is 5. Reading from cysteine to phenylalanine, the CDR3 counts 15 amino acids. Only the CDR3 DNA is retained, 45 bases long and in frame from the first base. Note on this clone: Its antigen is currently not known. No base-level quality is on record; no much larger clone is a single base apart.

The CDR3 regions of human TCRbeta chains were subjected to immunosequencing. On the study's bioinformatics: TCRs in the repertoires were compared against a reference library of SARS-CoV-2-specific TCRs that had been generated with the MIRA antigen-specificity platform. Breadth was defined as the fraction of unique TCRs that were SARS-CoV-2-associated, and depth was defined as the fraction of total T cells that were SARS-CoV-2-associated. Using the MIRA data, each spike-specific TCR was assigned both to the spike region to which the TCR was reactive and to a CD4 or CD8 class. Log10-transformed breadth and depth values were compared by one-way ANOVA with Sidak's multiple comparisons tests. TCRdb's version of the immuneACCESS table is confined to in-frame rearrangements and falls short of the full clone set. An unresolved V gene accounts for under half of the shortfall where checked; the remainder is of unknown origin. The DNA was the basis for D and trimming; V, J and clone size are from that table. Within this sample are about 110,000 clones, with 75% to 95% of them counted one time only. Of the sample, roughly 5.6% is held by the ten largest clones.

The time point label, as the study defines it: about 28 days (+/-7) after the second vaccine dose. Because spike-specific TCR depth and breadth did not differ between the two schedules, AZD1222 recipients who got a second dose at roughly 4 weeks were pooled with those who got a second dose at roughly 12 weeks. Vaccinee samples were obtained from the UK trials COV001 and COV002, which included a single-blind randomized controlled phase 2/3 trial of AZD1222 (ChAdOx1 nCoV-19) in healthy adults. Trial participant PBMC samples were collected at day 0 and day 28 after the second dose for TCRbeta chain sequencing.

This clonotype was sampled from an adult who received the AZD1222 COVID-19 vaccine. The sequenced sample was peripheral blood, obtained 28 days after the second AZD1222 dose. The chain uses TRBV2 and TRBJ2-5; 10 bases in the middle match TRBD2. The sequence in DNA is TGTGCCAGCAGTCCTAGCGGGGGCGGTCAAGAGACCCAGTACTTC. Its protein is CASSPSGGGQETQYF.